Below, 19 T cell receptor beta chains from the same sample are listed, as sequenced in a study of T cells in Graves' hyperthyroidism and ophthalmopathy. There were TCR beta CDR3 regions amplified from RNA transcripts. HTBI primers drove first-round RT-PCR of the TCR CDR3. TCRdb called the multiplex PCR reads again in MiXCR, with one record for every CDR3 protein. The data hold fewer than 650,000 distinct CDR3 sequences, with about 14% observed a single time. The sequencing sample was made of blood. The receptors originated from a woman aged 25 to 39 with Graves' hyperthyroidism that later progressed to Graves' ophthalmopathy.

This clonotype was counted many times. V gene TRBV5-1 combines with J gene TRBJ2-7; 8 nucleotides align to TRBD1. The V gene end was trimmed by 4 bases and the J gene end by 2 bases; junction bases not matched to a gene: 8. CDR1 and CDR2 from the germline V gene are SGHRS and YFSETQ. This CDR3 region has 15 residues. The CDR3 region is CASSLAGQVAYEQYF. CDR3 DNA sequence: TGCGCCAGCAGCCTCGCGGGACAGGTGGCCTACGAGCAGTACTTC.

This clonotype came up a few times. This chain joins TRBV7-2 and TRBJ1-2, with no clear D. Germline CDR1 SGHTA, CDR2 FQGNSA. The CDR3 covers 13 residues. V lost 5 bases, J lost 7 bases, and 14 bases lay in between. CDR3 nucleotide sequence: TGTGCCAGCAGCCTCGGACCGCGGGGTGGCTACACCTTC. As protein: CASSLGPRGGYTF.

V gene TRBV19 combines with J gene TRBJ2-7; no clear D. The V and J ends lost 6 bases and 0 bases respectively, with 9 bases between them. The CDR3 runs to 13 residues. The germline V gene has CDR1 LNHDA and CDR2 SQIVND (reference sequence). The CDR3 sequence is CASRTSISYEQYF. As DNA, the CDR3 is TGTGCCAGTAGGACATCCATCTCCTACGAGCAGTACTTC.

This clonotype was recorded at least ten times. The chain is built from TRBV19 and TRBJ1-2; TRBD1 matches at 8 bases. The CDR3 extends over 11 amino acids. CDR1 is LNHDA and CDR2 is SQIVND in the germline V gene (reference sequence). The trim removed 9 bases at V and 4 bases at J, leaving 1 base unmatched. DNA of the CDR3: TGTGCCAGCGACAGGGGCTATGGCTACACCTTC. This sequence encodes CASDRGYGYTF. The variable domain in full, completed from reference TRBV19 and TRBJ1-2, reads DGGITQSPKYLFRKEGQNVTLSCEQNLNHDAMYWYRQDPGQGLRLIYYSQIVNDFQKGDIAEGYSVSREKKESFPLTVTSAQKNPTAFYLCASDRGYGYTFGSGTRLTVV.

This chain uses TRBV5-5 with TRBJ2-1; 8 bases fit TRBD2. The CDR3 contains 16 residues. Germline trimming cut 4 bases from V and 9 bases from J; bases unmatched to any gene: 15. The V gene's germline CDR1 is SGHKS and CDR2 YYEKEE (reference sequence). The CDR3 sequence is CASSRLLAAVDGEQFF. The CDR3 coding sequence is TGTGCCAGCAGCCGGTTACTAGCGGCGGTGGACGGTGAGCAGTTCTTC. The whole variable domain, filled in from reference TRBV5-5 and TRBJ2-1, reads DAGVTQSPTHLIKTRGQQVTLRCSPISGHKSVSWYQQVLGQGPQFIFQYYEKEERGRGNFPDRFSARQFPNYSSELNVNALLLGDSALYLCASSRLLAAVDGEQFFGPGTRLTVL.

This clonotype was recorded many times. The chain has TRBV27 and TRBJ2-1, with 10 bases fitting TRBD2. The germline CDR1 and CDR2 sequences are MNHEY and SMNVEV (reference sequence). Trimming removed 0 bases from V and 1 base from J; junction bases left unmatched: 9. This CDR3 is built from 19 residues. The CDR3 loop is CASSLSTAGGPGSYNEQFF. CDR3 sequence (DNA): TGTGCCAGCAGTTTATCGACAGCGGGAGGGCCGGGGTCCTACAATGAGCAGTTCTTC.

This clonotype turned up a few times. The final CDR3 position lacks the conserved phenylalanine or tryptophan, pointing to a likely read error. The V and J genes are TRBV7-2 and TRBJ2-2; possibly TRBD1 for D (6 bases). In germline, CDR1 is SGHTA, CDR2 FQGNSA. Trimming pared 2 bases from V and 0 bases from J, leaving 13 bases between. The CDR3 consists of 17 residues. The CDR3 DNA sequence: TGTGCCAGCAGCTTACCACTGGACAGAGCGAACACCGGGGAGCTGTTTTCT. Translation gives CASSLPLDRANTGELFS.

The chain combines TRBV6-1 with TRBJ2-7; D is unresolved. The CDR3 has 13 amino acids. Germline CDR1 reads MNHNS; CDR2 reads SASEGT. Trimming shortened V by 4 bases and J by 4 bases, and 11 bases separated the two germline ends. The CDR3 loop reads CASSGILSYEQYF. For the CDR3, the DNA is TGTGCCAGCAGTGGGATACTGAGTTACGAGCAGTACTTC.

This clonotype was counted between two and nine times. V gene TRBV5-1 combines with J gene TRBJ1-1, with TRBD1 as a possible D gene (5 bases). The CDR3 is 15 amino acids. Trimming cost V 7 bases and J 4 bases, with 20 bases left between them. Germline CDR1 and CDR2: SGHRS and YFSETQ. CDR3 nucleotides: TGCGCCAGCGGGCCGGGGCCCGGGTTGAGCACTGAAGCTTTCTTT. Protein: CASGPGPGLSTEAFF.

This clonotype was recorded once. The J gene is TRBJ2-7, the V gene TRBV18, with D unresolved. Germline V lookup: CDR1 KGHSH, CDR2 LQKENI. This CDR3 is built from 15 residues. V dropped 6 bases and J dropped 1 base, with 16 bases sitting between them. CDR3 sequence reads: CASSLSRDVSYEQYF. Written as DNA, the CDR3 is TGTGCCAGCTCCCTGAGTCGAGACGTTTCCTACGAGCAGTACTTC.

This clonotype appeared many times. V gene TRBV11-2 combines with J gene TRBJ2-7; no definite D call. Per germline, CDR1 SGHAT and CDR2 FQNNGV. Trimming cost V 5 bases and J 6 bases, with 14 bases left between them. The CDR3 length is 13 residues. CDR3 coding DNA: TGTGCCAGCAGCCCCCGAGAGAAGGGCGAGCAGTACTTC. Amino acids: CASSPREKGEQYF.

The sample holds a few counts of this clonotype. One base away lies a much larger clone, so this may be a sequencing read error. The chain recombines TRBV18 with TRBJ1-1; 10 bases match TRBD1. This CDR3 is built from 19 residues. The junction had 16 bases not matched to a gene; V was cut back by 5 bases and J by 1 base. CDR1 is KGHSH, CDR2 LQKENI, per germline. Here the CDR3 reads CASSSNSVGTGVGNTEAFF. CDR3 DNA: TGTGCCAGCTCATCTAACTCAGTGGGGACAGGGGTCGGGAACACTGAAGCTTTCTTT.

This clonotype was detected a few times. This may stem from a read error, because a much larger clone lies one nucleotide away. The DNA of the CDR3 is TGTGCCAGCAGCTTTGAGGGGCTTGCAACTAATGAAATACTGTTTTTT. Protein: CASSFEGLATNEILFF. The rearrangement links TRBV11-2 to TRBJ1-4; TRBD1 is a possible D gene (5 bases). Germline V gene sequence: CDR1 SGHAT, CDR2 FQNNGV. This CDR3 contains 16 residues.

The V and J genes are TRBV29-1 and TRBJ2-7; TRBD1 agrees at 7 bases. CDR3 length: 14 amino acids. Trimming removed 4 bases from V and 6 bases from J; junction bases left unmatched: 12. Germline V gene sequence: CDR1 SQVTM, CDR2 ANQGSEA. The CDR3 loop reads CSVGPDTGAGEQYF. The DNA for the CDR3 is TGCAGCGTTGGACCAGATACAGGGGCCGGCGAGCAGTACTTC.

Many counts were recorded for this clonotype. This rearrangement joins TRBV5-1 to TRBJ2-7, with no clear D. CDR1 is SGHRS and CDR2 is YFSETQ in the germline V gene. This CDR3 has 11 residues. V was cut by 4 bases and J by 5 bases, with 7 bases left in between. CDR3 sequence: CASSTLNEQYF. In nucleotides, the CDR3 is TGCGCCAGCAGCACCCTAAACGAGCAGTACTTC.

As for this clonotype: Compared with germline, one end of the junction differs, possibly owing to a read error. The genes are TRBV11-2 and TRBJ2-1; perhaps TRBD2 as D (5 bases). The CDR3 extends over 13 amino acids. Germline V lookup: CDR1 SGHAT, CDR2 FQNNGV. The CDR3 sequence: CASSLDGLNEQFF. The CDR3 DNA reads as TGCGCCAGCAGCTTAGACGGACTCAATGAGCAGTTCTTC.

There are a few counts of this clonotype. The genes are TRBV20-1 and TRBJ1-1; 8 bases match TRBD1. V dropped 4 bases and J dropped 0; count of bases not matched to a gene: 10. This CDR3 region has 16 residues. Germline V gives CDR1 DFQATT, CDR2 SNEGSKA (reference sequence). The CDR3 DNA is TGCAGTGCTAAAAAGGACAGGGTGGGGATGAACACTGAAGCTTTCTTT. Protein product: CSAKKDRVGMNTEAFF.

This clonotype has a count of ten or more. The J gene is TRBJ2-1, the V gene TRBV28, with D maybe TRBD1 (5 bases). Per the germline V gene, CDR1 is MDHEN and CDR2 is SYDVKM. V dropped 3 bases and J dropped 3 bases, with 12 bases sitting between them. The CDR3 is made up of 15 amino acids. The CDR3 protein is CASSLGRGIYNEQFF. The CDR3 bases are TGTGCCAGCAGTTTGGGTAGGGGTATCTACAATGAGCAGTTCTTC.

This clonotype was detected a few times. The rearrangement uses TRBV7-3 and TRBJ1-1; perhaps TRBD1 as D (6 bases). This CDR3 has 14 residues. Trimming stripped 5 bases from V and 6 bases from J, with 16 bases between. Germline lookup yields CDR1 SGHTA and CDR2 FQGTGA. The CDR3 DNA reads TGTGCCAGCAGCGCCCGGACAGAAGGCCCTGAAGCTTTCTTT. The encoded protein is CASSARTEGPEAFF.